What follows are 12 T cell receptor beta chains derived from one specimen sequenced in a study of T-cell reconstitution after alpha-beta-depleted transplantation in children. The library targeted TCRbeta and was prepared with unique molecular identifiers. TCRdb redid the calling of the PCR reads with MiXCR, one entry per CDR3 protein. The sample yields 700,000 or so distinct CDR3 sequences, about 12% seen once. The sample was PBMCs, taken before TCRalphabeta/CD19-depleted stem cell transplant. These receptors were taken from a girl aged 2-10 years with congenital amegakaryocytic thrombocytopenia, due to receive a stem cell transplant.

V and J are TRBV3-1 and TRBJ2-5; D possibly corresponds to TRBD1 (5 bases). CDR3 length: 14 residues. Trimming shortened V by 3 bases and J by 4 bases, and 12 bases separated the two germline ends. The germline V gene has CDR1 LGHDT and CDR2 YNNKEL (reference sequence). CDR3: CASSHATGSETQYF. CDR3 DNA: TGTGCCAGCAGCCACGCAACAGGATCAGAGACCCAGTACTTC.

There are many counts of this clonotype. The V call is TRBV7-8, the J call TRBJ2-7, with D possibly matching TRBD1 (6 bases). CDR3 length equals 15 residues. V shed 6 bases and J shed 3 bases, with 18 bases lying between them. Germline CDR1 SGHVS, CDR2 FQNEAQ. This CDR3 reads CASSLTGTLNYEQYF. CDR3 DNA sequence: TGTGCCAGCAGTTTGACCGGGACACTAAACTACGAGCAGTACTTC.

At least ten counts were recorded for this clonotype. J is TRBJ1-4 and V is TRBV14, with D hard to call. Germline CDR1 SGHDN, CDR2 FVKESK. V lost 5 bases and J 6 bases, leaving 13 bases between the germline ends. CDR3 length equals 14 residues. CDR3 in DNA: TGTGCCAGCAGCGTAAACGAGGGATATGAAAAACTGTTTTTT. It specifies CASSVNEGYEKLFF.

The sample holds many counts of this clonotype. V is TRBV10-3 and J is TRBJ2-1; 9 nucleotides align to TRBD2. Germline loops: CDR1 ENHRY, CDR2 SYGVKD. The CDR3 sequence is 14 residues long. The V segment lost 4 bases and the J segment 2 bases; nucleotides outside the gene matches: 0. The CDR3 loop reads CAISGTSAYNEQFF. The CDR3 DNA sequence: TGTGCCATCAGTGGGACTAGCGCCTACAATGAGCAGTTCTTC.

Many counts were recorded for this clonotype. A read error may produce the germline difference seen at one junction end. In DNA form, the CDR3 reads TGCAGTGCTAGAGATAGTAGTGAGCGGGTAGCCTTC. It is translated as CSARDSSERVAF. The chain uses TRBV20-1 and TRBJ2-5, with D possibly matching TRBD2 (6 bases). The CDR3 has 12 residues. Germline V gene lookup returns CDR1 DFQATT and CDR2 SNEGSKA (reference sequence).

This clonotype turned up a few times. This chain uses TRBV27 with TRBJ1-5; no firm D call. The CDR3 loop spans 12 amino acids. Germline loops: CDR1 MNHEY, CDR2 SMNVEV (reference sequence). V lost 8 bases and J 7 bases, leaving 12 bases between the germline ends. In nucleotides, the CDR3 is TGTGCCAGCGGAAAAATAGTCCAGCCCCAGCATTTT. It is translated as CASGKIVQPQHF.

This clonotype occurred a few times. The chain has TRBV24-1 and TRBJ2-3; 8 bases agree with TRBD1. Germline CDR1 KGHDR, CDR2 SFDVKD. V lost 4 bases to trimming and J lost 4 bases; unmatched junction nucleotides: 3. The CDR3 is 14 residues long. The CDR3 DNA reads TGTGCCACCAGTGACCGGACAGGGTCAGATACGCAGTATTTT. Residues: CATSDRTGSDTQYF.

This clonotype was detected ten times or more. The chain carries TRBV5-1 and TRBJ2-4; 8 bases are a match to TRBD1. The CDR3 is 15 amino acids. The germline V gene encodes CDR1 SGHRS and CDR2 YFSETQ. Germline trimming cut 1 base from V and 7 bases from J; bases unmatched to any gene: 7. The CDR3 sequence: CASSLQGAGTNIQYF. CDR3 sequence (DNA): TGCGCCAGCAGCTTGCAGGGGGCAGGAACTAACATTCAGTACTTC.

This clonotype has at least ten counts. This chain uses TRBV7-3 with TRBJ1-1, with D possibly TRBD1 on 6 matching bases. This CDR3 region has 13 residues. Germline CDR1 and CDR2: SGHTA and FQGTGA. V lost 3 bases and J lost 5, with 10 bases in between. The CDR3 here is CASSFGGQTEAFF. In DNA, the CDR3 is TGTGCCAGCAGCTTTGGGGGGCAGACTGAAGCTTTCTTT.

V and J are TRBV6-5 and TRBJ2-1; D remains ambiguous. CDR3 length: 15 amino acids. Trimming removed 2 bases from V and 2 bases from J, with 10 bases in between. The germline V gene encodes CDR1 MNHEY and CDR2 SVGAGI. The CDR3 region is CASSYKIPPYNEQFF. The CDR3, as DNA: TGTGCCAGCAGTTACAAGATTCCCCCCTACAATGAGCAGTTCTTC.

Ten or more counts support this clonotype. The CDR3 DNA reads as TGCAGTGCCACGGCCTCTGATTACAATGAGCAGTTCTTC. This gives the protein CSATASDYNEQFF. The chain links TRBV20-1 to TRBJ2-1; D is uncertain. Looked up from germline, CDR1 is DFQATT and CDR2 is SNEGSKA (reference sequence). The CDR3 covers 13 residues. The ends were cut back, 6 bases at V and 4 bases at J, with 13 bases in the middle.

Ten or more counts support this clonotype. The chain couples TRBV20-1 to TRBJ2-1, with 9 bases matching TRBD1. CDR3 length: 16 residues. Germline CDR1 DFQATT, CDR2 SNEGSKA (reference sequence). Unmatched junction bases numbered 15, after V lost 4 bases and J lost 8 bases. CDR3 region: CSAKGLGTGPNYEQFF. The CDR3 DNA is TGCAGTGCTAAGGGGCTCGGGACAGGGCCAAACTATGAGCAGTTCTTC.